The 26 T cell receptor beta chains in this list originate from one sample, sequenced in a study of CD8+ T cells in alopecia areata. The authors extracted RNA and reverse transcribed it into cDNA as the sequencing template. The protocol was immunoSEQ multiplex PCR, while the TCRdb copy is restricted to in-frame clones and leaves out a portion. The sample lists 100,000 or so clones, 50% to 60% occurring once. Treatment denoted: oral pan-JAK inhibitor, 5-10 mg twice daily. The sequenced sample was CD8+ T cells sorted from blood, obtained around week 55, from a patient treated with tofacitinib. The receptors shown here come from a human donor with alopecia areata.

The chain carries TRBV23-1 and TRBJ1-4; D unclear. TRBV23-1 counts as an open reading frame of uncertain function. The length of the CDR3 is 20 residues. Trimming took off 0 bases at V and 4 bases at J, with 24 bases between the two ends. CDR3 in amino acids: CASSQSDREEEPLHNEKLFF. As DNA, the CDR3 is TGCGCCAGCAGTCAATCGGATAGAGAAGAAGAGCCCCTCCATAATGAAAAACTGTTTTTT.

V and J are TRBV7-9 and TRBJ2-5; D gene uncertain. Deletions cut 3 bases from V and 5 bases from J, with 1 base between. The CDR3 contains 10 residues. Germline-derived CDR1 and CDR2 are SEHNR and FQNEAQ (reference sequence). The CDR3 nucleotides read TGTGCCAGCAGCTTGGAGACCCAGTACTTC. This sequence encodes CASSLETQYF.

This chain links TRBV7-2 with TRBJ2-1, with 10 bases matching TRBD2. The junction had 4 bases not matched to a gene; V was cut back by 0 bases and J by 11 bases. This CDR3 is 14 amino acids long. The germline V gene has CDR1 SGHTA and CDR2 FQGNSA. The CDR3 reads CASSLALAGAQQFF. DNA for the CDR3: TGTGCCAGCAGCTTAGCGCTAGCGGGGGCCCAGCAGTTCTTC. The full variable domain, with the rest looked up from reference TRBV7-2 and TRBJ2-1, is GAGVSQSPSNKVTEKGKDVELRCDPISGHTALYWYRQSLGQGLEFLIYFQGNSAPDKSGLPSDRFSAERTGGSVSTLTIQRTQQEDSAVYLCASSLALAGAQQFFGPGTRLTVL.

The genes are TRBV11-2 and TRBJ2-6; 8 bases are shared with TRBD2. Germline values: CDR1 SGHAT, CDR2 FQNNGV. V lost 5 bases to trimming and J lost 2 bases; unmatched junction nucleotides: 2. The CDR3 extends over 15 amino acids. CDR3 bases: TGTGCCAGCAGCATGGGACTAGCTGGGGCCAACGTCCTGACTTTC. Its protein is CASSMGLAGANVLTF.

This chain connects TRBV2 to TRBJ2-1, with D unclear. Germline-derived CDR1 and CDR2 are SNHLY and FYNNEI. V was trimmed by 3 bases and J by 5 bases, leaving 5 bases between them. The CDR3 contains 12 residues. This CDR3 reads CASSEDDNEQFF. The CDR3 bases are TGTGCCAGCAGTGAGGACGACAATGAGCAGTTCTTC. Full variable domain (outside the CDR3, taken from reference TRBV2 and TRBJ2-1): EPEVTQTPSHQVTQMGQEVILRCVPISNHLYFYWYRQILGQKVEFLVSFYNNEISEKSEIFDDQFSVERPDGSNFTLKIRSTKLEDSAMYFCASSEDDNEQFFGPGTRLTVL.

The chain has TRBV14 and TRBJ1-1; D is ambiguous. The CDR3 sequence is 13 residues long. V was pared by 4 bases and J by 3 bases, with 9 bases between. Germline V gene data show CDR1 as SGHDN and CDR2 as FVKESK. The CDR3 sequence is CASSRMGYTEAFF. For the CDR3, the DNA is TGTGCCAGCAGCCGCATGGGGTACACTGAAGCTTTCTTT.

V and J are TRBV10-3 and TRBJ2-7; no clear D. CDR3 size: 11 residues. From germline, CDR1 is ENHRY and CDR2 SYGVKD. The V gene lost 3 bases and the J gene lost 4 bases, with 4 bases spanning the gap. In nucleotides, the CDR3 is TGTGCCATCAGTGAAAAGTACGAGCAGTACTTC. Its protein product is CAISEKYEQYF.

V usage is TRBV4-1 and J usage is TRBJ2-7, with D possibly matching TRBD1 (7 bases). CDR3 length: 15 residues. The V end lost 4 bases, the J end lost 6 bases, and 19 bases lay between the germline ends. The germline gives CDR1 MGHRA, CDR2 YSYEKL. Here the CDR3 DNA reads TGCGCCAGCAGCCCACAGACAGGGACTTGGAGCGAGCAGTACTTC. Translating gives CASSPQTGTWSEQYF.

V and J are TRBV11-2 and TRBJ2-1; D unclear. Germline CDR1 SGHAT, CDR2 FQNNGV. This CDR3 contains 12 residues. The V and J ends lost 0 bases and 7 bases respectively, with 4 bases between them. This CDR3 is CASSLDVNEQFF. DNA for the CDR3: TGTGCCAGCAGCTTAGACGTAAATGAGCAGTTCTTC.

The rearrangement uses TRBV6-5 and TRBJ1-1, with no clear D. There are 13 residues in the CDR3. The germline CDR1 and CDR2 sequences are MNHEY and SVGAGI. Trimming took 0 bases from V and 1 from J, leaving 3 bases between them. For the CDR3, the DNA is TGTGCCAGCAGTTACTCTTGGAACACTGAAGCTTTCTTT. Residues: CASSYSWNTEAFF.

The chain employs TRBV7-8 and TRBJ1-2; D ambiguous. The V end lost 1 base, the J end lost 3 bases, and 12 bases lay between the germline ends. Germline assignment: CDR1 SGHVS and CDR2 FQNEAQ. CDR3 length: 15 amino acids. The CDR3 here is CASSLGGSGDYGYTF. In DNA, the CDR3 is TGTGCCAGCAGCTTAGGGGGTTCAGGCGACTATGGCTACACCTTC.

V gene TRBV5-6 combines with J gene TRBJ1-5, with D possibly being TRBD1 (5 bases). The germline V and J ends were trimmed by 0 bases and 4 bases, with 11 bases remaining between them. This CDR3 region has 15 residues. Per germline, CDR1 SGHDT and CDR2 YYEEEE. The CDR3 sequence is CASSLGGPYNQPQHF. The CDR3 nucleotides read TGTGCCAGCAGCTTGGGGGGACCGTATAATCAGCCCCAGCATTTT.

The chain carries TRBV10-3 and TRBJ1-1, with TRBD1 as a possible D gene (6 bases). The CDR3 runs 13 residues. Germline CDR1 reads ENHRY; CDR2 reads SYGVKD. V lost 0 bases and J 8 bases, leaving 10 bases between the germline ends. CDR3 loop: CAISESRQDEAFF. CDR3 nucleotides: TGTGCCATCAGTGAGTCGAGACAGGACGAAGCTTTCTTT.

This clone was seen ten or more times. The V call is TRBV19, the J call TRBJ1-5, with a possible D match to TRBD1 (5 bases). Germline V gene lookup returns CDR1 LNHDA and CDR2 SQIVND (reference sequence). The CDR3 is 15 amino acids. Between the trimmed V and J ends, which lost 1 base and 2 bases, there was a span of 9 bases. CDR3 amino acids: CASSIAGAGNQPQHF. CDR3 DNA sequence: TGTGCCAGTAGTATAGCCGGGGCTGGCAATCAGCCCCAGCATTTT.

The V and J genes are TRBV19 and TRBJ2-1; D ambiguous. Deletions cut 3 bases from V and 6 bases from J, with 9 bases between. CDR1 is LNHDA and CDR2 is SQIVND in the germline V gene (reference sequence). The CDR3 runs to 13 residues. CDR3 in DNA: TGTGCCAGTAGTATGTCAGATACCAATGAGCAGTTCTTC. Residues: CASSMSDTNEQFF. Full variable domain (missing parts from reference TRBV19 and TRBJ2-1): DGGITQSPKYLFRKEGQNVTLSCEQNLNHDAMYWYRQDPGQGLRLIYYSQIVNDFQKGDIAEGYSVSREKKESFPLTVTSAQKNPTAFYLCASSMSDTNEQFFGPGTRLTVL.

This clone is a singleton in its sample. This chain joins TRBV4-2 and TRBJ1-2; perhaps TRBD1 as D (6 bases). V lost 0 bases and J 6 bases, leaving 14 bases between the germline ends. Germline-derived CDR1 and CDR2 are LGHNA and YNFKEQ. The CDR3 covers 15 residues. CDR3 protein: CASSQDRGRPDGYTF. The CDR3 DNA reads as TGTGCCAGCAGCCAAGACCGGGGGCGGCCAGATGGCTACACCTTC.

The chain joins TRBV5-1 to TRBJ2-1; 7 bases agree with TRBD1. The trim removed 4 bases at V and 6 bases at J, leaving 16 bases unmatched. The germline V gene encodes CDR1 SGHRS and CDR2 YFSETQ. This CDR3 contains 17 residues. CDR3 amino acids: CASSPGQANYLPNEQFF. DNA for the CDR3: TGCGCCAGCAGCCCCGGACAGGCCAACTACCTTCCCAATGAGCAGTTCTTC.

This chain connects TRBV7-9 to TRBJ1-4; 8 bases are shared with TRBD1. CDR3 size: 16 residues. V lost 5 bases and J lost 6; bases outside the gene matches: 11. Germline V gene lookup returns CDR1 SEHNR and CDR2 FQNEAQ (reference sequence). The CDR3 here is CASSPEGGQDDEKLFF. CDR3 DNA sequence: TGTGCCAGCAGCCCCGAGGGGGGACAGGATGATGAAAAACTGTTTTTT.

CDR3 loop: CAGGTGPISNEQFF. In DNA form, the CDR3 reads TGTGCCGGTGGAACGGGACCCATCAGCAATGAGCAGTTCTTC. The chain employs TRBV2 and TRBJ2-1, with D perhaps being TRBD1 or TRBD2 (5 bases each). Germline CDR1 is SNHLY and CDR2 is FYNNEI. This CDR3 region has 14 residues. Between the trimmed V and J ends, which lost 11 bases and 6 bases, there was a span of 20 bases.

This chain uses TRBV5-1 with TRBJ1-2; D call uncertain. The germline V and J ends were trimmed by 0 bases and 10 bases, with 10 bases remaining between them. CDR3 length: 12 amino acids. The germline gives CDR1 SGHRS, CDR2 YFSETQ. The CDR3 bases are TGCGCCAGCAGCTTGGGGCAGAACGACTACACCTTC. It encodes CASSLGQNDYTF.

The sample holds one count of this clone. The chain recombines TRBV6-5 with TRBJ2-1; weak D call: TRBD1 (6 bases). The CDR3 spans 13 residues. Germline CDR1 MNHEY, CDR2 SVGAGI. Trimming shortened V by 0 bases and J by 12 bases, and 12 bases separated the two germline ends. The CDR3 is CASSYSTGVRQFF. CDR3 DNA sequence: TGTGCCAGCAGTTACTCGACAGGTGTTCGGCAGTTCTTC.

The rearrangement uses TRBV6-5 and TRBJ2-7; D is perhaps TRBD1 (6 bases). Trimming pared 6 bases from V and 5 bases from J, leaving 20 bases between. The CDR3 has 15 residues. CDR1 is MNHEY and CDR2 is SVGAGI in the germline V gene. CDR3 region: CASRTPTTGFDEQYF. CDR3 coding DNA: TGTGCCAGCAGAACTCCTACTACAGGGTTTGACGAGCAGTACTTC.

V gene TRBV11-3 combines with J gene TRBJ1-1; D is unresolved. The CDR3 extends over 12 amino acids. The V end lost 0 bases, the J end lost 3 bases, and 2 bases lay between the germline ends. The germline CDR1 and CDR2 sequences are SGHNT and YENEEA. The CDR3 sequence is CASSLDDTEAFF. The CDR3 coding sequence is TGTGCCAGCAGCTTAGACGACACTGAAGCTTTCTTT.

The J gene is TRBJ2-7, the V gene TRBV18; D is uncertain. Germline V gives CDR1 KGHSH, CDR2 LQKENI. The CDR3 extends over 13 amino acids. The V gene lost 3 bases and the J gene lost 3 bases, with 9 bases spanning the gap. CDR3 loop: CASSPPGDYEQYF. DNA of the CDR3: TGTGCCAGCTCACCCCCTGGGGACTACGAGCAGTACTTC.

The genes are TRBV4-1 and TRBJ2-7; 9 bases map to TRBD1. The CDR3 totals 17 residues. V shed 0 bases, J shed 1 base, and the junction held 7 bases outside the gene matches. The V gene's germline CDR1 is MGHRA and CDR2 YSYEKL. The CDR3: CASSQDTAGQGSYEQYF. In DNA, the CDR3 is TGCGCCAGCAGCCAAGATACCGCCGGACAGGGGTCCTACGAGCAGTACTTC.

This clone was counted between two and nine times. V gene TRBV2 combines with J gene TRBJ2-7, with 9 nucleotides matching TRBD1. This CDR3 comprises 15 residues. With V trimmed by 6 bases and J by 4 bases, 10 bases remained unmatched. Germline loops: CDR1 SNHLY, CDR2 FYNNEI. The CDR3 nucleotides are TGTGCCAGCAGCGCCCCCGGGACAGGGTATTACGAGCAGTACTTC. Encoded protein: CASSAPGTGYYEQYF.